Shown below are 29 T cell receptor beta chains from a single sample sequenced in a study of CXCR3-negative and CXCR3-positive naive CD8 T cells. Whole-study results and caveats: Naive cells that were CXCR3-positive had more hydrophobic TRB CDR3s (compared with CXCR3-negative naive cells).

Preparation of TRB cDNA libraries relied on 5' RACE carrying UMI labels. TCRdb reprocessed the 5' RACE reads and reports one entry per CDR3 protein, with no DNA. The sample data list over 50,000 distinct CDR3 sequences. Their antigens remain unidentified. Sequencing was carried out using naive CXCR3+ CD8+ T cells from blood. Regarding subset: CD45RO-CCR7+CD27+CD95- naive CD8+ T cells expressing CXCR3 (TNR3+). These receptors all come from a human donor in good health. Some clones in this sample may be carry-over from other donors' samples.

The chain couples TRBV4-2 to TRBJ2-1; TCRdb reports TRBD1, a call that lacks DNA to check it against. The length of the CDR3 is 18 residues. The germline V gene encodes CDR1 LGHNA and CDR2 YNFKEQ. CDR3 region: CASSQTFRGEPSYNEQFF.

This chain joins TRBV7-2 and TRBJ2-5. This CDR3 region has 13 residues. From germline, CDR1 is SGHTA and CDR2 FQGNSA. This CDR3 reads CASSFPDQETQYF.

The CDR3 loop reads CASSSNRESTYNDEQLF. V gene TRBV7-6 combines with J gene TRBJ2-1; TCRdb gives TRBD1 as the D gene, but with no DNA this cannot be confirmed. The V gene's germline CDR1 is SGHVS and CDR2 FNYEAQ. CDR3 length equals 17 residues.

The genes are TRBV4-3 and TRBJ2-7; TCRdb reports TRBD1, a call that lacks DNA to check it against. Per germline, CDR1 LGHNA and CDR2 YSLEER. The CDR3 has 16 amino acids. The CDR3 spells CASSQDFSGTPYEQYF.

The chain uses TRBV20-1 and TRBJ2-7. Germline CDR1 is DFQATT and CDR2 is SNEGSKA (reference sequence). The CDR3 is 13 residues long. The CDR3 sequence is CSAGTLAGYEQYF.

The V gene is TRBV11-2, the J gene TRBJ2-5; TCRdb names TRBD1, which stays unverified in the absence of DNA. The germline V gene has CDR1 SGHAT and CDR2 FQNNGV. CDR3 length: 14 amino acids. This CDR3 reads CASSRRTGEETQYF.

The chain joins TRBV7-9 to TRBJ2-7; as DNA is missing, the TRBD1 call by TCRdb cannot be tested. In germline, CDR1 is SEHNR, CDR2 FQNEAQ (reference sequence). This CDR3 has 14 amino acids. CDR3 region: CASSLVDTLYEQYF.

This sequence joins TRBV6-5 and TRBJ1-5. Germline CDR1 reads MNHEY; CDR2 reads SVGAGI. The CDR3 covers 14 residues. CDR3 sequence reads: CASSYDKSNQPQHF.

The chain combines TRBV7-3 with TRBJ1-1. The CDR3 is made up of 13 amino acids. The germline CDR1 and CDR2 sequences are SGHTA and FQGTGA. CDR3 loop: CASSSFLNTEAFF.

This chain uses TRBV7-3 with TRBJ2-1; with no DNA, the TCRdb D assignment of TRBD1 cannot be verified. CDR3 length equals 15 residues. Per the germline V gene, CDR1 is SGHTA and CDR2 is FQGTGA. The CDR3 loop is CASDPGQGAYNEQFF.

The chain links TRBV28 to TRBJ2-7; the TCRdb D gene call, TRBD1, has no DNA to confirm it. This CDR3 has 16 amino acids. Germline V lookup: CDR1 MDHEN, CDR2 SYDVKM. The chain's CDR3 is CASSSLQRQGNYEQYF.

The J gene is TRBJ2-1, the V gene TRBV7-6. Germline values: CDR1 SGHVS, CDR2 FNYEAQ. CDR3 length: 14 amino acids. The CDR3 region is CASSPFSSYNEQFF.

J is TRBJ1-2 and V is TRBV20-1. The CDR3 is 15 residues long. Germline V CDR1 and CDR2: DFQATT, SNEGSKA (reference sequence). The chain's CDR3 is CSARGRDGYYYDYTF.

J is TRBJ1-1 and V is TRBV7-8; there is no DNA to check the TCRdb D call of TRBD1. CDR3 size: 13 residues. From germline, CDR1 is SGHVS and CDR2 FQNEAQ. The CDR3 sequence is CASSLGPNPEAFF. Filled out from reference TRBV7-8 and TRBJ1-1, the complete variable domain reads GAGVSQSPRYKVAKRGQDVALRCDPISGHVSLFWYQQALGQGPEFLTYFQNEAQLDKSGLPSDRFFAERPEGSVSTLKIQRTQQEDSAVYLCASSLGPNPEAFFGQGTRLTVV.

This CDR3 is CASSSAGTSYEQYF. The rearrangement uses TRBV27 and TRBJ2-7; absent DNA, TCRdb's TRBD1 call cannot be checked. This CDR3 is built from 14 residues. Germline CDR1 is MNHEY and CDR2 is SMNVEV (reference sequence).

The CDR3 is CASSWGTKPDTQYF. The chain links TRBV5-1 to TRBJ2-3; as DNA is missing, the TRBD2 call by TCRdb cannot be tested. Germline V gene data show CDR1 as SGHRS and CDR2 as YFSETQ. The CDR3 is 14 amino acids.

The V gene is TRBV6-6, the J gene TRBJ1-1; the TCRdb call, TRBD1, lacks DNA for checking. The CDR3 runs 19 residues. Germline-derived CDR1 and CDR2 are MNHNY and SVGAGI (reference sequence). CDR3 amino acids: CASSYSVDGGLSSNTEAFF.

This chain links TRBV16 with TRBJ1-1; TCRdb's D call, TRBD1, is unchecked because there is no DNA. The CDR3 covers 13 residues. Germline V gives CDR1 KGHSY, CDR2 FQNENV. The CDR3: CASSGTANTEAFF.

The chain combines TRBV7-9 with TRBJ2-7; TCRdb's D call, TRBD1, is unchecked because there is no DNA. The germline CDR1 and CDR2 sequences are SEHNR and FQNEAQ (reference sequence). This CDR3 has 14 amino acids. The chain's CDR3 is CASSIPQAVYEQYF.

The chain links TRBV5-1 to TRBJ2-3; without DNA, the TCRdb call of TRBD2 cannot be checked. Germline-derived CDR1 and CDR2 are SGHRS and YFSETQ. The CDR3 loop spans 15 amino acids. CDR3 region: CASSRLAGGTDTQYF.

V gene TRBV28 combines with J gene TRBJ2-7; the TRBD1 assignment by TCRdb is unverifiable without DNA. Germline V CDR1 and CDR2: MDHEN, SYDVKM. The CDR3 has 15 amino acids. The CDR3 protein is CASSPDYTGSYEQYF.

V is TRBV25-1 and J is TRBJ2-7. The CDR3 runs to 14 residues. CDR1 is MGHDK and CDR2 is SYGVNS in the germline V gene. CDR3 protein: CASSDLDTSYEQYF.

This rearrangement joins TRBV5-5 to TRBJ2-7; TCRdb reports TRBD2, a call that lacks DNA to check it against. Germline CDR1 is SGHKS and CDR2 is YYEKEE (reference sequence). CDR3 length: 13 amino acids. This CDR3 is CASSLPSPYEQYF.

The chain carries TRBV5-1 and TRBJ2-5. Germline loops: CDR1 SGHRS, CDR2 YFSETQ. The CDR3 is made up of 11 amino acids. The CDR3 reads CASSLQETQYF. Drawing the rest from reference TRBV5-1 and TRBJ2-5, the complete variable domain is KAGVTQTPRYLIKTRGQQVTLSCSPISGHRSVSWYQQTPGQGLQFLFEYFSETQRNKGNFPGRFSGRQFSNSRSEMNVSTLELGDSALYLCASSLQETQYFGPGTRLLVL.

The chain has TRBV9 and TRBJ2-7; TCRdb reports TRBD1, a call that lacks DNA to check it against. Germline loops: CDR1 SGDLS, CDR2 YYNGEE. This CDR3 is built from 13 residues. CDR3: CASSAGDIYEQYF.

The rearrangement uses TRBV18 and TRBJ2-7; the D call from TCRdb, TRBD1, cannot be confirmed without DNA. From germline, CDR1 is KGHSH and CDR2 LQKENI. CDR3 length: 18 residues. The CDR3 is CASSPNEDGQESSYEQYF.

V and J are TRBV6-2 or TRBV6-3 and TRBJ2-7; TCRdb lists TRBD2, though no DNA is available to test this call. Germline V gene sequence: CDR1 MNHEY, CDR2 SVGEGT. The CDR3 covers 16 residues. CDR3 amino acids: CASSYSRTSPSYEQYF.

This rearrangement joins TRBV28 to TRBJ2-7; TCRdb picks TRBD1, but there is no DNA to check that call. The CDR3 spans 15 residues. CDR1 and CDR2 (germline): MDHEN, SYDVKM. The CDR3 reads CASSPQTGGSYEQYF.

The gene calls are TRBV5-1 and TRBJ2-1; as DNA is missing, the TRBD1 call by TCRdb cannot be tested. In germline, CDR1 is SGHRS, CDR2 YFSETQ. The CDR3 sequence is 16 residues long. CDR3 sequence reads: CASSQTQGFSYNEQFF.